The next 30 T cell receptor beta chains were all read from a single sample in a study of neoadjuvant anti-PD-1 for oral cavity cancer. Only in-frame clones appear in the TCRdb table, and some are missing; sequencing was by immunoSEQ multiplex PCR. The table includes tens of thousands of clones, around 85% detected once. Time point here: after neoadjuvant nivolumab, at surgical resection. The material sequenced was PBMCs, taken after nivolumab (anti-PD-1) treatment. The receptors derive from a person aged 40-85 years with oral cavity squamous cell carcinoma.

This chain joins TRBV7-9 and TRBJ2-3, with D perhaps matching TRBD1 or TRBD2 (6 bases each). CDR1 and CDR2 from the germline V gene are SEHNR and FQNEAQ (reference sequence). The CDR3 contains 15 residues. Trimming took 0 bases from V and 6 from J, leaving 13 bases between them. The CDR3 spells CASSLAQGRWDTQYF. CDR3 DNA sequence: TGTGCCAGCAGCTTAGCGCAGGGGAGGTGGGATACGCAGTATTTT.

The rearrangement links TRBV28 to TRBJ2-7, with D maybe TRBD1 (6 bases). V lost 7 bases to trimming and J lost 2 bases, with 24 bases between them. From germline, CDR1 is MDHEN and CDR2 SYDVKM. This CDR3 spans 17 amino acids. CDR3 coding DNA: TGTGCCAGCACCGCCCTGGTCCTCAGGGGTCGGACCTACGAGCAGTACTTC. It translates to CASTALVLRGRTYEQYF.

V usage is TRBV5-1 and J usage is TRBJ1-2; D remains unclear. The CDR3 length is 14 residues. With 3 bases removed from V and 4 bases from J, the gap between germline ends came to 13 bases. Germline V CDR1 and CDR2: SGHRS, YFSETQ. CDR3 sequence (DNA): TGCGCCAGCAGCTCACCCGGGTGGCTCTATGGCTACACCTTC. Protein sequence: CASSSPGWLYGYTF.

This chain uses TRBV4-1 with TRBJ1-2; 7 bases match TRBD1. Germline V gene sequence: CDR1 MGHRA, CDR2 YSYEKL. The CDR3 is 16 amino acids. Losses at the gene ends were 1 base for V and 4 bases for J; bases not matched to a gene: 9. The CDR3 DNA follows: TGCGCCAGCAGCCAAGGGTTCCGGGACAGATCCTATGGCTACACCTTC. This codes for CASSQGFRDRSYGYTF.

This clone was counted a single time. The chain is built from TRBV7-9 and TRBJ2-5, with TRBD2 matching over 7 bases. The CDR3 is made up of 13 amino acids. Per germline, CDR1 SEHNR and CDR2 FQNEAQ (reference sequence). V lost 8 bases to trimming and J lost 2 bases; unmatched junction nucleotides: 5. CDR3 amino acids: CASARGEQETQYF. For the CDR3, the DNA is TGTGCCAGCGCCCGGGGGGAGCAAGAGACCCAGTACTTC.

The J gene is TRBJ1-5, the V gene TRBV7-9; D might be TRBD1 (6 bases). CDR1 is SEHNR, CDR2 FQNEAQ, per germline (reference sequence). V lost 5 bases and J 5 bases, leaving 10 bases between the germline ends. This CDR3 is built from 13 residues. The CDR3 DNA sequence: TGTGCCAGCAGCGCACAGGGAGATCAGCCCCAGCATTTT. Protein sequence: CASSAQGDQPQHF.

The V and J genes are TRBV29-1 and TRBJ2-7; 9 bases align to TRBD1. J lost 6 bases, V lost 7 bases, and 7 bases had no gene match. The CDR3 consists of 12 residues. Germline V gives CDR1 SQVTM, CDR2 ANQGSEA. For the CDR3, the DNA is TGCAGCGCGGGGACAGGGTCAACCGAGCAGTACTTC. It encodes CSAGTGSTEQYF.

V is TRBV7-2 and J is TRBJ2-1; 10 bases match TRBD2. Germline CDR1 and CDR2: SGHTA and FQGNSA. J lost 8 bases, V lost 0 bases, and 4 bases had no gene match. The CDR3 is 15 residues long. The CDR3 DNA reads as TGTGCCAGCAGCTTAGCAGGGACTAGCGTCGATGAGCAGTTCTTC. It translates to CASSLAGTSVDEQFF.

The chain recombines TRBV5-1 with TRBJ1-5; the match to TRBD1 covers 7 bases. J was trimmed by 7 bases and V by 4 bases; bases with no gene match: 11. The CDR3 is 15 residues long. CDR1 is SGHRS, CDR2 YFSETQ, per germline. In DNA, the CDR3 is TGCGCCAGCAGCCTAGGGACAGTCCCAAACCAGCCCCAGCATTTT. This codes for CASSLGTVPNQPQHF.

In DNA, the CDR3 is TGTGCCAGCAGCTTATATAGGACCGAATATGGCTACACCTTC. Protein: CASSLYRTEYGYTF. The chain carries TRBV7-2 and TRBJ1-2; D uncertain. Germline CDR1 SGHTA, CDR2 FQGNSA. The CDR3 is 14 amino acids. Trimming took off 2 bases at V and 5 bases at J, with 12 bases between the two ends.

The CDR3 nucleotides are TGCAGCGTTGACCACCAGGGGATTACAGATACGCAGTATTTT. This translates into CSVDHQGITDTQYF. The gene calls are TRBV29-1 and TRBJ2-3; possible D gene TRBD1, 6 bases. Germline-derived CDR1 and CDR2 are SQVTM and ANQGSEA. CDR3 length: 14 residues. V was shortened by 3 bases and J by 3 bases, with 13 bases between the two germline ends.

The chain is built from TRBV13 and TRBJ2-6; D gene ambiguous. This CDR3 spans 16 amino acids. The germline V and J ends were trimmed by 1 base and 5 bases, with 12 bases remaining between them. Germline assignment: CDR1 PRHDT and CDR2 FYEKMQ (reference sequence). The CDR3, as DNA: TGTGCCAGCAGCTTAGCGGCAGGCGGCTGGGCCAACGTCCTGACTTTC. Translating gives CASSLAAGGWANVLTF. Variable domain in full (rest from reference TRBV13 and TRBJ2-6): AAGVIQSPRHLIKEKRETATLKCYPIPRHDTVYWYQQGPGQDPQFLISFYEKMQSDKGSIPDRFSAQQFSDYHSELNMSSLELGDSALYFCASSLAAGGWANVLTFGAGSRLTVL.

V usage is TRBV9 and J usage is TRBJ2-1, with TRBD2 matching 7 bases. Germline V gene data show CDR1 as SGDLS and CDR2 as YYNGEE. CDR3 size: 15 residues. The V gene end was trimmed by 4 bases and the J gene end by 4 bases; junction bases not matched to a gene: 8. CDR3 in DNA: TGTGCCAGCAGCTCTCGCGGGGGAATTTACAATGAGCAGTTCTTC. This codes for CASSSRGGIYNEQFF.

The chain recombines TRBV10-3 with TRBJ2-3; 7 bases are a match to TRBD1. CDR3 length equals 15 residues. V shed 6 bases, J shed 1 base, and the junction held 7 bases outside the gene matches. From germline, CDR1 is ENHRY and CDR2 SYGVKD. For the CDR3, the DNA is TGTGCCATCAGCCTCCAGGGGGTGGGCACAGATACGCAGTATTTT. Translated: CAISLQGVGTDTQYF.

The genes are TRBV19 and TRBJ2-1; TRBD2 is a possible D gene (6 bases). Trimming took off 2 bases at V and 7 bases at J, with 21 bases between the two ends. The CDR3 runs to 17 residues. Looked up from germline, CDR1 is LNHDA and CDR2 is SQIVND (reference sequence). CDR3: CASSIISGSRVMNEQFF. CDR3 sequence (DNA): TGTGCCAGTAGTATAATCTCCGGGAGTCGGGTGATGAATGAGCAGTTCTTC.

There are a few counts of this clone. The chain recombines TRBV9 with TRBJ2-2, with a possible D match to TRBD1 (5 bases). The germline V gene encodes CDR1 SGDLS and CDR2 YYNGEE. The CDR3 has 14 residues. Deletions cut 1 base from V and 5 bases from J, with 9 bases between. In nucleotides, the CDR3 is TGTGCCAGCAGCGTATCATCAGGGACCGGGGAGCTGTTTTTT. This codes for CASSVSSGTGELFF.

This clone appeared a few times. The V gene is TRBV6-1, the J gene TRBJ2-4, with 8 nucleotides matching TRBD1. Germline lookup yields CDR1 MNHNS and CDR2 SASEGT. V was clipped by 2 bases and J by 8 bases; unmatched bases: 5. The CDR3 consists of 14 residues. CDR3 residues: CASSERAGGDIQYF. As DNA, the CDR3 is TGTGCCAGCAGTGAACGGGCAGGGGGCGACATTCAGTACTTC.

Of note for this clone: Because the CDR3 is missing its conserved closing phenylalanine or tryptophan, this is likely a read error. Because the CDR3's place on the DNA is in doubt, the DNA is left out and the CDR3 is given as listed by TCRdb. This CDR3 is CASSSSMTSGASL. The rearrangement joins TRBV28 to TRBJ2-7; TRBD2, the table's D call, was not compared with the DNA. CDR1 and CDR2 (germline): MDHEN, SYDVKM. The CDR3 adds up to 13 amino acids, both ends counted.

V and J are TRBV19 and TRBJ2-5; possible D gene TRBD2, 6 bases. Trimming took 6 bases from V and 7 from J, leaving 15 bases between them. Germline V CDR1 and CDR2: LNHDA, SQIVND (reference sequence). The CDR3 is 13 residues long. CDR3 nucleotides: TGTGCCAGTAGGCGCGGGGCAACAGGGACCCAGTACTTC. Protein sequence: CASRRGATGTQYF. Together with reference TRBV19 and TRBJ2-5, the CDR3 gives the full variable domain: DGGITQSPKYLFRKEGQNVTLSCEQNLNHDAMYWYRQDPGQGLRLIYYSQIVNDFQKGDIAEGYSVSREKKESFPLTVTSAQKNPTAFYLCASRRGATGTQYFGPGTRLLVL.

V and J are TRBV6-1 and TRBJ1-2; D may be TRBD1 (5 bases). Germline loops: CDR1 MNHNS, CDR2 SASEGT. V was shortened by 5 bases and J by 4 bases, with 11 bases between the two germline ends. CDR3 length: 13 residues. The CDR3: CASSLDKFYGYTF. The CDR3 DNA is TGTGCCAGCAGTCTGGACAAGTTCTATGGCTACACCTTC.

V usage is TRBV6-5 and J usage is TRBJ1-2, with D maybe TRBD1 (5 bases). Trimming pared 4 bases from V and 2 bases from J, leaving 8 bases between. The CDR3 contains 13 residues. Germline CDR1 is MNHEY and CDR2 is SVGAGI. The CDR3 here is CASSFDSNYGYTF. Written as DNA, the CDR3 is TGTGCCAGCAGTTTCGACAGCAACTATGGCTACACCTTC.

The rearrangement joins TRBV19 to TRBJ2-3; 7 nucleotides line up with TRBD2. The V segment lost 7 bases and the J segment 0 bases; nucleotides outside the gene matches: 4. CDR1 is LNHDA and CDR2 is SQIVND in the germline V gene (reference sequence). The CDR3 consists of 14 residues. CDR3 nucleotides: TGTGCCAGTATGGCTAGCGGCAGCACAGATACGCAGTATTTT. This sequence encodes CASMASGSTDTQYF.

The chain combines TRBV9 with TRBJ2-3, with D perhaps TRBD1 or TRBD2 (5 bases each). The germline V gene has CDR1 SGDLS and CDR2 YYNGEE. V lost 0 bases, J lost 4 bases, and 9 bases lay in between. The CDR3 is 14 residues long. In DNA, the CDR3 is TGTGCCAGCAGCGTAGGAGGGGCCCCAGATACGCAGTATTTT. It codes for CASSVGGAPDTQYF.

The chain employs TRBV30 and TRBJ2-7; TRBD2 matches at 10 bases. This CDR3 comprises 13 residues. Germline V gene sequence: CDR1 GTSNPN, CDR2 SVGIG (reference sequence). V gave up 4 bases and J gave up 2 bases; unmatched junction bases: 2. CDR3 loop: CAWTSGGAYEQYF. The CDR3 nucleotides read TGTGCCTGGACTAGCGGGGGAGCCTACGAGCAGTACTTC.

The rearrangement uses TRBV9 and TRBJ2-3; TRBD2 agrees at 10 bases. V lost 4 bases to trimming and J lost 4 bases; unmatched junction nucleotides: 6. CDR3 size: 15 residues. Germline V lookup: CDR1 SGDLS, CDR2 YYNGEE. CDR3 nucleotide sequence: TGTGCCAGCAGCAAGCTAGCGGGAGAATCAGATACGCAGTATTTT. It specifies CASSKLAGESDTQYF.

This chain connects TRBV9 to TRBJ2-2; maybe TRBD2 (6 bases). V lost 2 bases and J lost 0, with 11 bases in between. The CDR3 totals 16 residues. Germline CDR1 SGDLS, CDR2 YYNGEE. The CDR3 region is CASSVAGLTNTGELFF. In DNA, the CDR3 is TGTGCCAGCAGCGTTGCGGGGCTTACGAACACCGGGGAGCTGTTTTTT.

V gene TRBV10-3 combines with J gene TRBJ2-1; 10 nucleotides align to TRBD2. This CDR3 has 14 residues. Germline CDR1 ENHRY, CDR2 SYGVKD. J gave up 6 bases and V 7 bases, and 6 bases lay outside the gene matches. The CDR3 sequence is CAITSVAGGNEQFF. The CDR3 bases are TGTGCCATCACGTCGGTAGCGGGGGGCAATGAGCAGTTCTTC.

A single count supports this clone. The V gene is TRBV30, the J gene TRBJ1-2, with D unresolved. Germline CDR1 reads GTSNPN; CDR2 reads SVGIG (reference sequence). The ends were cut back, 0 bases at V and 4 bases at J, with 6 bases in the middle. CDR3 length: 12 residues. The CDR3 DNA follows: TGTGCCTGGAGTGTGTGGAGCTATGGCTACACCTTC. This gives the protein CAWSVWSYGYTF.

V and J are TRBV11-3 and TRBJ2-1; unclear D gene. The V gene's germline CDR1 is SGHNT and CDR2 YENEEA. The length of the CDR3 is 15 residues. Trimming pared 5 bases from V and 0 bases from J, leaving 11 bases between. The CDR3 here is CASSLFPTSYNEQFF. In nucleotides, the CDR3 is TGTGCCAGCAGCCTCTTTCCTACCTCCTACAATGAGCAGTTCTTC.

The chain employs TRBV19 and TRBJ2-5; D is perhaps TRBD1 (6 bases). The CDR3 consists of 14 residues. Deletions cut 5 bases from V and 2 bases from J, with 12 bases between. Germline loops: CDR1 LNHDA, CDR2 SQIVND (reference sequence). CDR3 loop: CASSYRTAQETQYF. The CDR3 coding sequence is TGTGCCAGTAGTTACAGGACAGCACAAGAGACCCAGTACTTC. Full variable domain (rest looked up from reference TRBV19 and TRBJ2-5): DGGITQSPKYLFRKEGQNVTLSCEQNLNHDAMYWYRQDPGQGLRLIYYSQIVNDFQKGDIAEGYSVSREKKESFPLTVTSAQKNPTAFYLCASSYRTAQETQYFGPGTRLLVL.